The present T cell receptor beta chain was sequenced within a study of identifying expanded T cells in peripheral blood (dated by TCRdb to 2018 to 2020). Study-wide context: Four technical replicates, made by sequencing separate aliquots from the same pool of genomic DNA, were compared pairwise.

During the collection period, no infections or other immune events were recorded for the healthy donors. Time-dependent variance in a beta-binomial model of T-cell clone differential abundance was calibrated using healthy-donor blood repertoires as a training cohort. The training cohort comprised roughly ten healthy donors, 3 female and 7 male. Donor ages ranged from about 29 to 70 years, with an average of roughly 40 years. Whole blood from each healthy donor was obtained from a commercial supplier and was collected at three time points roughly 14 days apart. For immunosequencing, genomic DNA was extracted from unsorted whole blood. TCRbeta CDR3 regions were profiled with the immunoSEQ Assay using bias-controlled multiplex PCR amplification of genomic DNA. The paper's processing steps were these. To quantify the absolute abundance of each unique TCRbeta CDR3 region, the sequences were collapsed and filtered. Differential abundance was assessed using a binomial (Fisher-equivalent) model and a beta-binomial model in which time-dependent variance fitted from healthy donors was added. Clones with fewer than 5 combined templates were removed, and a clone was called differentially abundant if the clone's Benjamini-Hochberg FDR was below 0.01. In the beta-binomial model, variance was expressed as a function of the total template count across the two samples, in the form v = (b*log(k)+a)^2. As stored in TCRdb, this immuneACCESS dataset retains in-frame rearrangements with V and J assigned. A fraction of the clones does not appear; measured against another copy, unresolved V genes explain less than half of the discrepancy, and the remainder lacks a known reason. V and J calls and clone size follow that table, whereas D and trimming were derived from the DNA. Recorded for this sample are roughly 130,000 clones; 80% to 90% of them occurred a single time. The top ten clonotypes cover about 8% of the sample.

Trimming removed 6 bases from V and 3 bases from J; the gene matches leave 5 bases unexplained. The CDR1 and CDR2 encoded by the germline V gene (reference sequence) are SEHNR and FQNEAQ. The CDR3 starts with the cysteine, ends with the phenylalanine, and has 14 residues. CDR3 DNA only is kept here, 42 bases in frame from base 1. Results the study describes overall, beyond this receptor: In all healthy donors, the variance in clone template counts between samples taken two to three weeks apart rose significantly as total template count increased. The authors expected that over much longer intervals, such as months to years, biological variance in healthy repertoires might increase even further. Approximately 1.2 differentially abundant clones were flagged by the binomial model between technical replicates, whereas about 16 and 19 were flagged over approximately two weeks and four weeks, respectively. Across all healthy-donor time intervals, the beta-binomial model significantly lowered both the number of clones called differentially abundant and the false-positive rate.

Points on this clone: Its antigen has not been determined. No base quality information exists; no much larger clone differs at one position.

The rearrangement combines TRBV7-9 with TRBJ1-1; 9 central bases correspond to TRBD1. The receptor's source is a person aged 18 to 70 in good health. The sequenced sample was blood. The base sequence is TGTGCCAGCAGAAGTACAGGGGGCGACACTGAAGCTTTCTTT. The encoded protein is CASRSTGGDTEAFF. Extended through the reference TRBV7-9 and TRBJ1-1 proteins, this CDR3 yields the full variable domain: DTGVSQNPRHKITKRGQNVTFRCDPISEHNRLYWYRQTLGQGPEFLTYFQNEAQLEKSRLLSDRFSAERPKGSFSTLEIQRTEQGDSAMYLCASRSTGGDTEAFFGQGTRLTVV.